Listed below are T cell receptor beta chains from one sample, sequenced in a study of vaccination and CD4 T cells after COVID-19. TCRdb called the PCR reads again in MiXCR, with one record for every CDR3 protein. The table includes 13,000 to 15,000 distinct CDR3 sequences, approximately 40% detected once. The antigens these receptors bind are not known. The sample taken for sequencing was CD4+ T cells from blood, cultured in vitro. The receptors stem from a human donor who had recovered from COVID-19. Both conserved end residues are part of each CDR3. The D gene is left open where the match is weak. Not every row has a clone size; where given, it reads once, few, many or a size class.

j_call,v_call,cdr3_length,clone_size,d_call,cdr3_aa,cdr3_nt
TRBJ2-3,TRBV27,16,few,TRBD2,CASSFRLARDTDTQYF,TGTGCCAGCAGTTTCCGACTAGCCAGAGACACAGATACGCAGTATTTT
TRBJ2-3,TRBV6-2/TRBV6-3,15,medium-sized,TRBD2,CASSPRLAGGDTQYF,TGTGCCAGCAGTCCCCGACTAGCGGGGGGAGATACGCAGTATTTT
TRBJ1-1,TRBV7-8,16,NA,TRBD1,CASSHQKGQRNTEAFF,TGTGCCAGCAGTCATCAAAAGGGACAGAGGAACACTGAAGCTTTCTTT
TRBJ2-7,TRBV10-1,15,NA,TRBD1,CASSEGQGSSYEQYF,TGCGCCAGCAGCGAAGGACAGGGGAGCTCCTACGAGCAGTACTTC
TRBJ1-1,TRBV6-1,14,NA,NA,CASIRDRTNTEAFF,TGTGCCAGCATCCGAGACAGGACGAACACTGAAGCTTTCTTT
TRBJ2-7,TRBV5-4,18,NA,NA,CASSRPGTTLGAAYEQYF,TGTGCCAGCAGCCGTCCCGGGACAACCTTGGGGGCAGCCTACGAGCAGTACTTC
TRBJ1-6,TRBV3-1,14,NA,TRBD1,CASSQGQGGSPLHF,TGTGCCAGCAGCCAAGGACAGGGTGGCTCACCCCTCCACTTT
TRBJ2-5,TRBV19,14,NA,TRBD2,CASRGREFEETQYF,TGTGCCAGTCGTGGGCGGGAGTTCGAAGAGACCCAGTACTTC
TRBJ1-5,TRBV9,12,NA,NA,CASSVDDQPQHF,TGTGCCAGCAGCGTAGATGATCAGCCCCAGCATTTT
TRBJ1-5,TRBV20-1,14,few,NA,CSARLPASNQPQHF,TGCAGTGCCCGACTCCCGGCTAGCAATCAGCCCCAGCATTTT
TRBJ2-7,TRBV5-1,14,few,NA,CASSSRDASYEQYF,TGCGCCAGCAGCTCTCGGGACGCCTCCTACGAGCAGTACTTC
TRBJ2-7,TRBV5-1,12,NA,NA,CASSLPSSEQYF,TGCGCCAGCAGCTTGCCGAGTTCTGAGCAGTACTTC
TRBJ1-1,TRBV19,15,NA,TRBD1,CASSNPGGGRTEAFF,TGTGCCAGTAGTAACCCAGGGGGCGGGAGAACTGAAGCTTTCTTT
TRBJ1-2,TRBV9,16,NA,TRBD1,CASSVGLGTGGGGYTF,TGTGCCAGCAGCGTAGGATTGGGGACAGGGGGAGGTGGCTACACCTTC
TRBJ2-3,TRBV5-5,14,medium-sized,NA,CASSLAGNTDTQYF,TGTGCCAGCAGCTTGGCAGGGAACACAGATACGCAGTATTTT
TRBJ1-2,TRBV19,14,few,NA,CASSIDLGHYGYTF,TGTGCCAGTAGTATAGATCTGGGGCACTACGGCTACACCTTC
TRBJ2-7,TRBV15,13,NA,NA,CATSRGAPYEQYF,TGTGCCACCAGCAGGGGGGCTCCTTACGAGCAGTACTTC
TRBJ1-2,TRBV12-3/TRBV12-4,14,few,TRBD1,CASSLGRGDYGYTF,TGTGCCAGCAGTTTGGGCAGGGGGGACTATGGCTACACCTTC
TRBJ1-1,TRBV7-2,15,few,NA,CASSLAVGKNTEAFF,TGTGCCAGCAGCTTAGCGGTAGGAAAGAACACTGAAGCTTTCTTT
TRBJ2-2,TRBV6-1,15,NA,TRBD2,CASIGLAGRTGELFF,TGTGCCAGCATTGGACTAGCGGGACGCACCGGGGAGCTGTTTTTT
TRBJ2-1,TRBV6-1,15,NA,NA,CASTPGGSSYNEQFF,TGTGCCAGCACCCCGGGGGGCAGCTCCTACAATGAGCAGTTCTTC
TRBJ1-2,TRBV28,13,NA,NA,CASSLKRDYGYTF,TGTGCCAGCAGTTTGAAGAGGGACTATGGCTACACCTTC
TRBJ1-2,TRBV2,13,NA,NA,CASSRDRSYGYTF,TGTGCCAGCAGTCGAGACAGGTCCTATGGCTACACCTTC
TRBJ1-5,TRBV24-1,15,few,TRBD1,CATSDPDRVDQPQHF,TGTGCCACCAGTGACCCGGACAGGGTGGACCAGCCCCAGCATTTT
TRBJ2-6,TRBV7-2,15,few,NA,CASSYRAAGANVLTF,TGTGCCAGCAGCTACAGGGCCGCTGGGGCCAACGTCCTGACTTTC
TRBJ2-1,TRBV20-1,15,NA,TRBD2,CSARTGTSDYNEQFF,TGCAGTGCTAGGACCGGGACTAGCGACTACAATGAGCAGTTCTTC
TRBJ1-5,TRBV15,18,few,TRBD1,CATSSGDRGRLSNQPQHF,TGTGCCACCAGCAGCGGTGACAGGGGGCGTTTGAGCAATCAGCCCCAGCATTTT
TRBJ1-2,TRBV30,13,NA,TRBD1,CALSIGGGGGYTF,TGTGCCTTGAGCATAGGGGGCGGCGGTGGCTACACCTTC
TRBJ1-1,TRBV6-1,13,NA,TRBD1,CATADRGNTEAFF,TGTGCCACGGCGGACAGGGGAAACACTGAAGCTTTCTTT
TRBJ1-3,TRBV7-2,15,few,NA,CASSLGRESGNTIYF,TGTGCCAGCAGCTTGGGCCGGGAGTCTGGAAACACCATATATTTT
TRBJ2-6,TRBV7-6,15,NA,NA,CASSPGNSGANVLTF,TGTGCCAGCAGCCCTGGCAATTCTGGGGCCAACGTCCTGACTTTC
TRBJ1-2,TRBV20-1,14,few,NA,CSARDQQGYYGYTF,TGCAGTGCTAGAGATCAACAGGGATACTATGGCTACACCTTC
TRBJ2-1,TRBV6-1,14,NA,NA,CASSEPDSYNEQFF,TGTGCCAGCAGTGAACCCGACTCCTACAATGAGCAGTTCTTC
TRBJ1-1,TRBV20-1,15,NA,NA,CSQVPPNPIDTEAFF,TGCAGCCAAGTCCCCCCAAATCCTATTGACACTGAAGCTTTCTTT
TRBJ1-2,TRBV7-2,13,few,NA,CASSLDTLTGYTF,TGTGCCAGCAGCTTAGATACCTTAACAGGCTACACCTTC
TRBJ1-2,TRBV25-1,14,few,TRBD1,CASSESVGGGGYTF,TGTGCCAGCAGTGAATCCGTGGGAGGGGGCGGCTACACCTTC
TRBJ1-2,TRBV20-1,13,few,NA,CSAIQRPGYGYTF,TGCAGTGCGATTCAACGGCCGGGCTATGGCTACACCTTC
TRBJ1-1,TRBV19,19,NA,NA,CASITSPGRGGPQSTEAFF,TGTGCCAGTATCACCTCACCGGGCCGGGGGGGCCCCCAGAGCACTGAAGCTTTCTTT
TRBJ2-7,TRBV5-1,14,NA,TRBD1,CASSAGQGAYEQYF,TGCGCCAGCAGCGCGGGACAGGGGGCATACGAGCAGTACTTC
TRBJ2-6,TRBV6-5,13,NA,NA,CASSYSGANVLTF,TGTGCCAGCAGTTACTCTGGGGCCAACGTCCTGACTTTC
TRBJ1-5,TRBV6-5,15,few,TRBD1,CASSSRQGSNQPQHF,TGTGCCAGCAGTTCTAGACAGGGTAGCAATCAGCCCCAGCATTTT
TRBJ2-3,TRBV7-2,14,NA,NA,CASSPDRPPDTQYF,TGTGCCAGCAGCCCCGACAGGCCCCCAGATACGCAGTATTTT
TRBJ1-1,TRBV7-3,13,few,NA,CASSLDRWTEAFF,TGTGCCAGCAGCTTAGATCGGTGGACTGAAGCTTTCTTT
TRBJ2-7,TRBV27,16,NA,NA,CASSLTAAGVGYEQYF,TGTGCCAGCAGTTTAACGGCGGCAGGGGTCGGTTACGAGCAGTACTTC
TRBJ1-6,TRBV19,18,NA,NA,CASSILWPSSSYNSPLHF,TGTGCCAGTAGCATCTTGTGGCCGTCGAGCTCCTATAATTCACCCCTCCACTTT